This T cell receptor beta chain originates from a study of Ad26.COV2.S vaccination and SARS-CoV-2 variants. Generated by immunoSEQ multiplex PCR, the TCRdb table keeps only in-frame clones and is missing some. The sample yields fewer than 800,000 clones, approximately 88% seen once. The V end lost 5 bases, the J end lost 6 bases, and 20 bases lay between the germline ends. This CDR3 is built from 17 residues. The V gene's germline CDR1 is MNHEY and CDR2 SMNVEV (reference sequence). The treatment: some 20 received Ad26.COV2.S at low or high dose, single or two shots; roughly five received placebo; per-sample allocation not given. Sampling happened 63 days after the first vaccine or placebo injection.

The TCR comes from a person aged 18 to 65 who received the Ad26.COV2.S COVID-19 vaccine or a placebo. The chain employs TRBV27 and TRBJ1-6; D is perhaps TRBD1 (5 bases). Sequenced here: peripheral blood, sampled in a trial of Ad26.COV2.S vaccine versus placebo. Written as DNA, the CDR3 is TGTGCCAGCAGTCGAAATCCCGGGGCAGGGACTAATTCACCCCTCCACTTT. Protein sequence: CASSRNPGAGTNSPLHF.